This T cell receptor (beta chain) originates from a study of CD8+ T cells in alopecia areata. Study observations and caveats: Patients displayed less clarity in TCR sharing than mice, a finding possibly related to HLA.

This CDR3 spans 18 amino acids. With V trimmed by 2 bases and J by 4 bases, 15 bases remained unmatched. Germline lookup yields CDR1 SGHRS and CDR2 YFSETQ. Those with alopecia areata gave lesional scalp punch biopsies and peripheral blood. In the case of this clone: Antigen unknown.

Extracted from the samples, RNA was reverse transcribed into cDNA to serve as the sequencing template. Measured with immunoSEQ multiplex PCR; TCRdb has only the in-frame clones, and not every one. Here the sample spans 90,000 to 150,000 clones, less than 45% being singletons. Sample: CD4+ T cells sorted from blood. This clonotype was obtained from a human donor with alopecia areata. The rearrangement links TRBV5-1 to TRBJ2-1, with TRBD1 identical over 7 bases. CDR3: CASSLLRGQPRIYNEQFF. CDR3 sequence (DNA): TGCGCCAGCAGCTTACTCCGGGGACAGCCCCGGATATACAATGAGCAGTTCTTC. Complete variable domain (other parts from reference TRBV5-1 and TRBJ2-1): KAGVTQTPRYLIKTRGQQVTLSCSPISGHRSVSWYQQTPGQGLQFLFEYFSETQRNKGNFPGRFSGRQFSNSRSEMNVSTLELGDSALYLCASSLLRGQPRIYNEQFFGPGTRLTVL.